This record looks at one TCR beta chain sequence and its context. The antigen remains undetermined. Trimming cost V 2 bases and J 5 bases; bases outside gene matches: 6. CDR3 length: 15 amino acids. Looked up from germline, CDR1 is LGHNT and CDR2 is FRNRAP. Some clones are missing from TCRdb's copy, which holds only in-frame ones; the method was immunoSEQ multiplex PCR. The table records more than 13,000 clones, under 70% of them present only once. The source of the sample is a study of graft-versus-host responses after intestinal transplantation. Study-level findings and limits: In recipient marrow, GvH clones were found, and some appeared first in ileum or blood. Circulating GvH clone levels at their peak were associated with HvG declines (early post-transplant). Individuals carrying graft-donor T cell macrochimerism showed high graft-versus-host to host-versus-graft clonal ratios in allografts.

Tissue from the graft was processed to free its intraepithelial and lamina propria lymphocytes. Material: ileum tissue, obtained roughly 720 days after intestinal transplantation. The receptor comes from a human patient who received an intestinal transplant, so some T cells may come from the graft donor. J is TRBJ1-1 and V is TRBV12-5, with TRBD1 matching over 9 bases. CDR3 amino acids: CASGLSTGGSTEAFF. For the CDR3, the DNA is TGTGCTAGTGGTTTGTCGACAGGGGGGTCGACTGAAGCTTTCTTT.